The T cell receptor beta chain described here comes from a study of shared clonotypes between healthy human individuals. Trimming stripped 6 bases from V and 7 bases from J, with 10 bases between. From germline, CDR1 is MNHEY and CDR2 SVGAGI. The CDR3 has 11 amino acids. Profiled with immunoSEQ multiplex PCR; TCRdb holds only in-frame clones, not every one. The sample contains about 1.1 million clones, 75% to 85% of which appear only once. A note on this clone: The sample carries other DNA sequences with the same CDR3.

The rearrangement joins TRBV6-5 to TRBJ2-7; tentative D call: TRBD2 (5 bases). The receptor comes from a man aged 18-30 years in good health. Some clones in this sample may be carry-over from other donors' samples. The sample taken for sequencing was memory CD4+ T cells from PBMCs. Sample subset: CD45RA-negative fraction. CDR3 nucleotide sequence: TGTGCCAGCAGCCGCCGGGGAGAGCAGTACTTC. Translated: CASSRRGEQYF.